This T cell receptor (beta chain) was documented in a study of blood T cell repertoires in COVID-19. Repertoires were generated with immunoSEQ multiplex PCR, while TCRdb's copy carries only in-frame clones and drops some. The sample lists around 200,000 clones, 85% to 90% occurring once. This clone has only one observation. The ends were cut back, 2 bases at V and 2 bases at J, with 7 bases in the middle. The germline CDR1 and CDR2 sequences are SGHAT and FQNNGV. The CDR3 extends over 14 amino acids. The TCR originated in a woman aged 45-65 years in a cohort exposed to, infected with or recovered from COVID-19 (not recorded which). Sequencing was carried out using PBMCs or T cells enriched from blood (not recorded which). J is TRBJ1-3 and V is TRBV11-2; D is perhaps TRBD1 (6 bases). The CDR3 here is CASSLSGAGNTIYF. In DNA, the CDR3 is TGTGCCAGCAGCTTATCAGGGGCTGGAAACACCATATATTTT.